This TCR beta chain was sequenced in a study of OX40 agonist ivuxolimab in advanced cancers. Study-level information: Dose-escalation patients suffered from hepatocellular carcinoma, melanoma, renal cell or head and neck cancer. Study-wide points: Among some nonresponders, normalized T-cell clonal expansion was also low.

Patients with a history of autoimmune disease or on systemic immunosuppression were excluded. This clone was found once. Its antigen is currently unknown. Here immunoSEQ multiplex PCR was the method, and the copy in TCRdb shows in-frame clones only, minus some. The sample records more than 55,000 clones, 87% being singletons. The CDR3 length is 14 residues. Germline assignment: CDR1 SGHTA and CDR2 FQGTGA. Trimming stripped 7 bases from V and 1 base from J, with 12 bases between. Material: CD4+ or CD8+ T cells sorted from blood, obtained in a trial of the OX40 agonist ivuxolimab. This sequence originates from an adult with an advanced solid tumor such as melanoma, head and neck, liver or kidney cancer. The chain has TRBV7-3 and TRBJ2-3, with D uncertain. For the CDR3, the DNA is TGTGCCAGCACCGAATCGGTGGGCACAGATACGCAGTATTTT. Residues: CASTESVGTDTQYF. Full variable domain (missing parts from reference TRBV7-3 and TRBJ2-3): GAGVSQTPSNKVTEKGKYVELRCDPISGHTALYWYRQSLGQGPEFLIYFQGTGAADDSGLPNDRFFAVRPEGSVSTLKIQRTERGDSAVYLCASTESVGTDTQYFGPGTRLTVL.